This TCR beta chain was recovered during a study of T cell repertoires in cytomegalovirus infection. Background on the study: Matching HLA type, along with CMV infection, was indicated by public TCR beta signatures. Study outcomes and limitations: The study found HLA-C-restricted CMV-specific TCR beta clonotypes dominating the ex vivo response. CMV carriers having the relevant HLA were flagged by cumulative public TCR beta family frequency.

From the reads, TCRdb called clonotypes with MiXCR, one entry per CDR3 protein. Here the sample spans 100,000 to 150,000 distinct CDR3 sequences, more than 30% being singletons. As to this clonotype: Its antigen is undetermined.

This sample comprised CD8+ T cells from cultured PBMCs, obtained from culture after CMV antigen stimulation. The receptor was derived from a human donor in good health (CMV status not recorded). Some clones in this sample may be carry-over from other donors' samples.

CDR3 DNA: TGTGCCAGCAGCCCTAGCCTGGGGAGCAACACCGGGGAGCTGTTTTTT. Residues: CASSPSLGSNTGELFF. The chain employs TRBV12-3 or TRBV12-4 and TRBJ2-2; TRBD2 is a possible D gene (5 bases). Trimming removed 6 bases from V and 2 bases from J, with 16 bases in between. The CDR3 extends over 16 amino acids.